Detailed here is one T cell receptor (beta chain). Its antigen is currently unknown. Libraries of bulk TCR were made by previously described methods (with listed TCR primers). TCRdb recomputed calls from the PCR reads with MiXCR, one row per CDR3 protein. The data show around 320,000 distinct CDR3 sequences, roughly 23% seen once. The data originate from a study of molecular identifiers for immune sequencing clone quantification. The sorting of naive CD8 T cells used the CD8+CD4-CCR7+CD45RA+ phenotype. Germline V gene sequence: CDR1 GTSNPN, CDR2 SVGIG (reference sequence). The CDR3 consists of 14 residues. V gave up 3 bases and J gave up 8 bases; unmatched junction bases: 8. General study points: Jurkat TCR RNA spiked in from one cell reportedly remained identifiable amid approximately 970,000 naive cells. Clones of above 20 RNA copies carried over 98% of effector molecules; in naive cells they carried under 1%.

The receptor was derived from a human donor in good health. Some libraries in this study had Jurkat cell RNA spiked in. Source material: naive CD8+ T cells from blood, with Jurkat cell RNA spiked in. Subset described: FACS-sorted CD8+CD4-CCR7+CD45RA+ naive T cells. The chain carries TRBV30 and TRBJ1-5; 9 bases line up with TRBD1. The CDR3 bases are TGTGCCTGGAGCCTGGGACAGGGATTTGAGCCCCAGCATTTT. The encoded protein is CAWSLGQGFEPQHF.